The 26 T cell receptor beta chains in this list originate from one sample, sequenced in a study of blood T cells in healthy people across ages. The use of a sample-barcoded 5' primer and a J-beta primer mix characterized a second PCR of 7 to 11 cycles. TCRdb processed the 5' RACE reads anew with MiXCR; each CDR3 protein has one entry. Counted here are 450,000 to 700,000 distinct CDR3 sequences, 27% occurring once; the ten biggest clones make up approximately 17%. The material sequenced was blood. Receptors originate from a woman in her sixties or seventies in good health.

The chain combines TRBV20-1 with TRBJ2-1, with D unclear. This CDR3 region has 14 residues. Trimming removed 3 bases from V and 0 bases from J, with 9 bases in between. Germline V gives CDR1 DFQATT, CDR2 SNEGSKA (reference sequence). The DNA of the CDR3 is TGCAGTGCTAGTTTCGCCGGCTCCTACAATGAGCAGTTCTTC. This gives the protein CSASFAGSYNEQFF.

The V call is TRBV24-1, the J call TRBJ2-5; 7 positions agree with TRBD1. From germline, CDR1 is KGHDR and CDR2 SFDVKD. The CDR3 loop spans 18 amino acids. Losses at the gene ends were 2 bases for V and 2 bases for J; bases not matched to a gene: 13. CDR3 nucleotides: TGTGCCACCAGTGATTCCCGGGACAGTCCTCCGAGACAAGAGACCCAGTACTTC. Residues: CATSDSRDSPPRQETQYF.

This clonotype was counted many times. J is TRBJ2-5 and V is TRBV10-3; possibly TRBD2 for D (5 bases). Germline V lookup: CDR1 ENHRY, CDR2 SYGVKD. The CDR3 loop spans 17 amino acids. Trimming removed 3 bases at V and 4 bases at J, with 21 bases between. The CDR3 loop reads CAISDRLMPQGGETQYF. DNA of the CDR3: TGTGCCATCAGTGACCGGCTAATGCCTCAAGGAGGAGAGACCCAGTACTTC.

V usage is TRBV7-2 and J usage is TRBJ2-5, with D tentatively TRBD1 or TRBD2 (5 bases each). The J call may be in error: the DNA end matches TRBJ2-7 better. The CDR3 covers 14 residues. CDR1 and CDR2 from the germline V gene are SGHTA and FQGNSA. The CDR3 here is CASSLMGERYEQYF. The CDR3 region has the DNA TGTGCCAGCAGCTTAATGGGGGAACGTTACGAGCAGTACTTC.

The chain is built from TRBV21-1 and TRBJ2-1; the D call of TRBD1 is as the table states it, not checked on the DNA. TRBV21-1 is listed as a pseudogene. This CDR3 is 13 amino acids long. Here the CDR3 DNA reads TGTGCCAGCACCATCACAGGGGACAATGAGCAGTTCTTC. Translated, it gives CASTITGDNEQFF.

The chain joins TRBV18 to TRBJ2-3; TRBD1 might be the D (6 bases). Germline V gives CDR1 KGHSH, CDR2 LQKENI. CDR3 length: 15 amino acids. Trimming shortened V by 3 bases and J by 2 bases, and 12 bases separated the two germline ends. The CDR3 reads CASSPRRGNTDTQYF. The CDR3 coding sequence is TGTGCCAGCTCACCGAGAAGGGGGAACACAGATACGCAGTATTTT.

This clonotype was counted only a few times. The chain combines TRBV12-3 or TRBV12-4 with TRBJ2-5; 11 nucleotides line up with TRBD1. The CDR3 totals 16 residues. V trimming: 6 bases; J trimming: 5 bases; junction bases outside the gene matches: 11. DNA of the CDR3: TGTGCCAGCAGCGTTCGGAGGACAGGGGGCGGCGAGACCCAGTACTTC. Its translation is CASSVRRTGGGETQYF.

This clonotype was found many times. The J gene is TRBJ1-1, the V gene TRBV6-5, with 8 nucleotides matching TRBD1. V was pared by 2 bases and J by 5 bases, with 10 bases of the junction left unmatched. The CDR3 runs 16 residues. Germline V gene sequence: CDR1 MNHEY, CDR2 SVGAGI. Here the CDR3 DNA reads TGTGCCAGCAGTTACACACTCGGACAGGGTGGGACTGAAGCTTTCTTT. Amino acids: CASSYTLGQGGTEAFF.

J is TRBJ1-1 and V is TRBV20-1; no clear D gene. V was trimmed by 1 base and J by 1 base, leaving 13 bases between them. Germline loops: CDR1 DFQATT, CDR2 SNEGSKA (reference sequence). The length of the CDR3 is 15 residues. The CDR3 DNA reads as TGCAGTGCTAGAGCCCGAGGACGCCGGAACACTGAAGCTTTCTTT. It translates to CSARARGRRNTEAFF.

This clonotype was seen only a few times. The chain has TRBV7-2 and TRBJ1-1; D might be TRBD1 (5 bases). Trimming removed 4 bases at V and 3 bases at J, with 15 bases between. The CDR3 spans 15 residues. Germline V CDR1 and CDR2: SGHTA, FQGNSA. The CDR3 DNA is TGTGCCAGCAGCTCAGGGCGGCCTTTAGACACTGAAGCTTTCTTT. Protein sequence: CASSSGRPLDTEAFF.

V usage is TRBV14 and J usage is TRBJ1-3; no clear D gene. CDR3 length equals 16 residues. The V and J ends lost 3 bases and 8 bases respectively, with 20 bases between them. Per the germline V gene, CDR1 is SGHDN and CDR2 is FVKESK. The CDR3 spells CASSQFQSGGGDTIYF. The DNA of the CDR3 is TGTGCCAGCAGCCAGTTCCAATCGGGAGGAGGAGACACCATATATTTT.

A word on this clonotype: Its ends do not fully match the called genes, so a read error is possible. The CDR3 reads CAGSRTGRTDTQYF. The CDR3, as DNA: TGCGCCGGCAGCCGGACGGGTCGCACAGATACGCAGTATTTT. The chain joins TRBV5-1 to TRBJ2-3; D call uncertain. CDR3 length equals 14 residues. Germline V lookup: CDR1 SGHRS, CDR2 YFSETQ.

Only a few counts were recorded for this clonotype. The chain employs TRBV6-4 and TRBJ2-7; D is unresolved. The CDR3 has 14 residues. Between the trimmed V and J ends, which lost 7 bases and 2 bases, there was a span of 15 bases. The germline gives CDR1 MRHNA, CDR2 SNTAGT. CDR3 nucleotide sequence: TGTGCCAGCACCCCTCCAGGCCCTCCCTACGAGCAGTACTTC. Its translation is CASTPPGPPYEQYF.

The J gene is TRBJ2-5, the V gene TRBV20-1; D may match TRBD1 or TRBD2 (5 bases each). This CDR3 has 15 residues. Trimming shortened V by 0 bases and J by 2 bases, and 13 bases separated the two germline ends. Germline V gene sequence: CDR1 DFQATT, CDR2 SNEGSKA (reference sequence). The CDR3 nucleotides are TGCAGTGCTAGAGATGTGGGGGTTACGCAAGAGACCCAGTACTTC. Its protein product is CSARDVGVTQETQYF.

This chain connects TRBV9 to TRBJ2-1, with a possible D match to TRBD1 (5 bases). TRBJ2-7 explains the end of the DNA better; the J call may be wrong. The germline gives CDR1 SGDLS, CDR2 YYNGEE. CDR3 length: 15 amino acids. The CDR3 is CASSVGLQASYEQYF. DNA for the CDR3: TGTGCCAGCAGCGTAGGTCTACAGGCCTCCTACGAGCAGTACTTC.

The chain recombines TRBV6-2 or TRBV6-3 with TRBJ1-2; perhaps TRBD1 as D (5 bases). Trimming took 5 bases from V and 6 from J, leaving 16 bases between them. This CDR3 contains 14 residues. Germline assignment: CDR1 MNHEY and CDR2 SVGEGT. The CDR3: CASSPPGPYNGYTF. The CDR3 DNA reads TGTGCCAGCAGTCCGCCGGGGCCCTATAATGGCTACACCTTC.

This clonotype appeared a few times. The rearrangement uses TRBV4-2 and TRBJ1-5; D might be TRBD1 (5 bases). In germline, CDR1 is LGHNA, CDR2 YNFKEQ. With 0 bases removed from V and 1 base from J, the gap between germline ends came to 7 bases. CDR3 size: 15 residues. The CDR3 nucleotides are TGTGCCAGCAGCCAAGATTGGGGGAGCAATCAGCCCCAGCATTTT. Translating gives CASSQDWGSNQPQHF.

This clonotype was detected only a few times. This chain links TRBV4-2 with TRBJ2-5, with D tentatively TRBD1 (5 bases). The J call may be faulty, since TRBJ2-7 better matches the DNA end. This CDR3 comprises 16 residues. Germline CDR1 and CDR2: LGHNA and YNFKEQ. In nucleotides, the CDR3 is TGTGCCAGCAGCCAAGATAGAGACAGTTCCAACTACGAGCAGTACTTC. Encoded protein: CASSQDRDSSNYEQYF.

The chain links TRBV19 to TRBJ2-3; D possibly uses TRBD1 or TRBD2 (5 bases each). Germline V lookup: CDR1 LNHDA, CDR2 SQIVND (reference sequence). Trimming left V 6 bases short and J 9 bases short, with 19 bases between. The CDR3 sequence is 14 residues long. In nucleotides, the CDR3 is TGTGCCAGTAGCCCAAGGGACGGCTCCGGGACGCAGTATTTT. Amino acid sequence: CASSPRDGSGTQYF.

This clonotype occurred many times. CDR3 sequence (DNA): TGCAGTGCTAGGGAACCTCGGACAGATAATCAGCCCCAGCATTTT. It codes for CSAREPRTDNQPQHF. This sequence joins TRBV20-1 and TRBJ1-5, with D perhaps TRBD1 (6 bases). V shed 3 bases and J shed 4 bases, with 16 bases lying between them. The CDR3 runs to 15 residues. Germline CDR1 and CDR2: DFQATT and SNEGSKA (reference sequence).

The table lists this clonotype with a few counts. The chain recombines TRBV3-1 with TRBJ1-3; perhaps TRBD1 as D (5 bases). Looked up from germline, CDR1 is LGHDT and CDR2 is YNNKEL (reference sequence). Trimming took off 1 base at V and 2 bases at J, with 6 bases between the two ends. CDR3 length: 14 residues. The CDR3 sequence: CASSQGGAGNTIYF. As DNA, the CDR3 is TGTGCCAGCAGCCAAGGAGGGGCTGGAAACACCATATATTTT. Variable domain in full (rest from reference TRBV3-1 and TRBJ1-3): DTAVSQTPKYLVTQMGNDKSIKCEQNLGHDTMYWYKQDSKKFLKIMFSYNNKELIINETVPNRFSPKSPDKAHLNLHINSLELGDSAVYFCASSQGGAGNTIYFGEGSWLTVV.

This clonotype was seen more than once but under ten times. The V call is TRBV7-2, the J call TRBJ1-1; D is perhaps TRBD1 (6 bases). The V gene lost 5 bases and the J gene lost 5 bases, with 9 bases spanning the gap. The germline gives CDR1 SGHTA, CDR2 FQGNSA. The CDR3 consists of 12 residues. CDR3 residues: CASSTRGTEAFF. As DNA, the CDR3 is TGTGCCAGCAGCACGAGGGGGACTGAAGCTTTCTTT.

This chain joins TRBV30 and TRBJ1-1, with D uncertain. With 2 bases removed from V and 1 base from J, the gap between germline ends came to 8 bases. This CDR3 contains 13 residues. Germline lookup yields CDR1 GTSNPN and CDR2 SVGIG (reference sequence). The CDR3 protein is CAWSLGKNTEAFF. CDR3 DNA sequence: TGTGCCTGGAGTCTCGGTAAGAACACTGAAGCTTTCTTT.

The gene calls are TRBV30 and TRBJ1-4; D gene unclear. Germline CDR1 is GTSNPN and CDR2 is SVGIG (reference sequence). V lost 6 bases, J lost 0 bases, and 11 bases lay in between. The CDR3 runs 14 residues. Here the CDR3 DNA reads TGTGCCTGCCCAACCGAGTCAACTAATGAAAAACTGTTTTTT. Translated, it gives CACPTESTNEKLFF.

The CDR3 here is CASSVSGLSSGNTIYF. In nucleotides, the CDR3 is TGTGCCAGCAGCGTGAGCGGGCTCTCCTCTGGAAACACCATATATTTT. V gene TRBV9 combines with J gene TRBJ1-3; the D is unclear. The CDR3 is made up of 16 amino acids. The V gene's germline CDR1 is SGDLS and CDR2 YYNGEE. V dropped 2 bases and J dropped 0 bases, with 12 bases sitting between them.

This clonotype was detected a few times. The J gene is TRBJ2-3, the V gene TRBV20-1, with D tentatively TRBD1 (7 bases). The CDR3 has 15 amino acids. Trimming pared 3 bases from V and 5 bases from J, leaving 18 bases between. Per the germline V gene, CDR1 is DFQATT and CDR2 is SNEGSKA (reference sequence). CDR3 DNA: TGCAGTGCTAGCAGTCAGGGGGGCGGTAGAGATACGCAGTATTTT. It specifies CSASSQGGGRDTQYF.